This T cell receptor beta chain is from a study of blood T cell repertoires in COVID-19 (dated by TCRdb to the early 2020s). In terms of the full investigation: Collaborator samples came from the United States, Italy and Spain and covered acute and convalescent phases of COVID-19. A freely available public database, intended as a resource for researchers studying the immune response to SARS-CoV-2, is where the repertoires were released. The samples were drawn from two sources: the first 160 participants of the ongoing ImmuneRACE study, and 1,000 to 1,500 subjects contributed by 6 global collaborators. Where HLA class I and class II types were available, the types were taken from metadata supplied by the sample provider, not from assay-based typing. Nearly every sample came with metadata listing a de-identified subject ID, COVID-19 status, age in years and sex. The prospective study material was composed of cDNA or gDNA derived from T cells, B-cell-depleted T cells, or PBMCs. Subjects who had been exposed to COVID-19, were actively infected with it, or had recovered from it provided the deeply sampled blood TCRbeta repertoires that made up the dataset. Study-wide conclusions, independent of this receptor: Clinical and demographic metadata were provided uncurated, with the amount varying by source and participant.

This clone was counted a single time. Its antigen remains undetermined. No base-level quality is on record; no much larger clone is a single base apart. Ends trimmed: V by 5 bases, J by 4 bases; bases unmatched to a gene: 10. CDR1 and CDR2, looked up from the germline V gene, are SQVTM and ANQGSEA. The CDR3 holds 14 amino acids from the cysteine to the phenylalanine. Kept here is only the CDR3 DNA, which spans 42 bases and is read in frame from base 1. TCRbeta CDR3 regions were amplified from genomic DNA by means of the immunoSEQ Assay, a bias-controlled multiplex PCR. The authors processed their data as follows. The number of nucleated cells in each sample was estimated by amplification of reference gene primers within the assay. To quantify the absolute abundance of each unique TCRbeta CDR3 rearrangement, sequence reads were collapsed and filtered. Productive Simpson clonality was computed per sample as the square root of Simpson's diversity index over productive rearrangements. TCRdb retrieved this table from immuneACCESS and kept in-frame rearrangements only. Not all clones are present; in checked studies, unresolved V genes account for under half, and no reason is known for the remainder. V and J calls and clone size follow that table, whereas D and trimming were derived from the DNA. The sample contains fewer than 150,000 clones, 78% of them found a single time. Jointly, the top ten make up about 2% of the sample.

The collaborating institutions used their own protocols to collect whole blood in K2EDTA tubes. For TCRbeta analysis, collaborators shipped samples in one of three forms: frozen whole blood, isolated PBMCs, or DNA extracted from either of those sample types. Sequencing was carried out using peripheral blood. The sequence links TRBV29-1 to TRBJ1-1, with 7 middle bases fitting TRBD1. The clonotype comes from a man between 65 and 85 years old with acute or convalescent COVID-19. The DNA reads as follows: TGCAGCGTTAACCCCCAAACAGGGGTCACTGAAGCTTTCTTT. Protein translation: CSVNPQTGVTEAFF.